This T cell receptor beta chain was profiled in a study of control samples from healthy donors and cancer patients. TCRdb's table, derived via immunoSEQ multiplex PCR, lists solely in-frame clones and lacks some. The table shows over 150,000 clones, with approximately 91% occurring only once. The clonotype comes from a woman aged 40 to 55 in good health. Sequencing was carried out using blood.

The CDR3 sequence is CASSQSTLSGEQYF. The DNA of the CDR3 is TGTGCCAGCAGCCAATCCACTCTCTCGGGCGAGCAGTACTTC. The chain joins TRBV14 to TRBJ2-7, with D unresolved. The V end was cut by 2 bases, the J end by 6 bases, with 14 bases between. The CDR3 sequence is 14 residues long. Germline loops: CDR1 SGHDN, CDR2 FVKESK.